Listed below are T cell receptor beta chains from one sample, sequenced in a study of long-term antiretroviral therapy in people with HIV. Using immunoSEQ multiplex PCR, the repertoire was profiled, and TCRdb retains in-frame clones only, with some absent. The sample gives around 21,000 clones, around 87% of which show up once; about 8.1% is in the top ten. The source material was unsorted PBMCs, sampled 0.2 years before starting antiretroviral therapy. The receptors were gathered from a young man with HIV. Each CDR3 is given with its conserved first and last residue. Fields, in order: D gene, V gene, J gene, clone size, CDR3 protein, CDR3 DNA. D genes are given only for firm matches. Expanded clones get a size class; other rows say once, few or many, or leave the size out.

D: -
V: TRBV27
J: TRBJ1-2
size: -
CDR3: CASSYDRNYGYTF
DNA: TGTGCCAGCAGCTACGACAGGAACTATGGCTACACCTTC

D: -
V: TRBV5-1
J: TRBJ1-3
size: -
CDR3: CASSLSSSPSGNTIYF
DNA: TGCGCCAGCAGCTTGTCGAGTTCTCCCTCTGGAAACACCATATATTTT

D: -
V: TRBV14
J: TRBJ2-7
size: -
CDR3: CASSRNQGVFSYEQYF
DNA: TGTGCCAGCAGTCGAAACCAGGGCGTATTTTCCTACGAGCAGTACTTC

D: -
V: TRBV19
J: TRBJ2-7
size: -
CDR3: CASSIGAGRYEQYF
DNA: TGTGCCAGTAGTATAGGGGCAGGACGATACGAGCAGTACTTC

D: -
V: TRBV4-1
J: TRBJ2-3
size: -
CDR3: CASSPRWAGSTDTQYF
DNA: TGCGCCAGCAGCCCTAGGTGGGCGGGGAGCACAGATACGCAGTATTTT

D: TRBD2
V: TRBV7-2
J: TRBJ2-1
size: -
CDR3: CASSLGGGGLGWFF
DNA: TGTGCCAGCAGCTTAGGCGGGGGGGGTTTGGGTTGGTTCTTC

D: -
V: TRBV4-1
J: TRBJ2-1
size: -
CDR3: CASSQDGQGYNEQFF
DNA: TGCGCCAGCAGCCAAGATGGACAAGGTTACAATGAGCAGTTCTTC

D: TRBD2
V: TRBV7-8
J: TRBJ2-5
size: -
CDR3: CASSLGLAGGPLWETQYF
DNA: TGTGCCAGCAGCTTAGGATTAGCGGGAGGGCCACTTTGGGAGACCCAGTACTTC

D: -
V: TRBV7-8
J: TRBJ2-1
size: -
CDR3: CASSLWETNEQFF
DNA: TGTGCCAGCAGCTTATGGGAAACCAATGAGCAGTTCTTC

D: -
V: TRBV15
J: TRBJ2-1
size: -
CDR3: CATSLPQIGGPEQFF
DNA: TGTGCCACCAGTCTTCCCCAGATCGGGGGGCCTGAGCAGTTCTTC

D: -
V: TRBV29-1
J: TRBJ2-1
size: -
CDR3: CSATFRASVHEQFF
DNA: TGCAGCGCCACCTTCCGGGCTAGCGTCCATGAGCAGTTCTTC

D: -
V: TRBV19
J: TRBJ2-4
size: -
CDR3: CASSITPGSQNIQYF
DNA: TGTGCCAGTAGTATAACCCCCGGGAGCCAAAACATTCAGTACTTC

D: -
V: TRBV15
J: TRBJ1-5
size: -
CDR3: CATSIGRYQPQHF
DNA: TGTGCCACCAGCATAGGCAGGTATCAGCCCCAGCATTTT

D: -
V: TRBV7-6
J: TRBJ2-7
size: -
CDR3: CASSLSRSGYEQYF
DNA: TGTGCCAGCAGCTTATCTAGGAGCGGCTACGAGCAGTACTTC

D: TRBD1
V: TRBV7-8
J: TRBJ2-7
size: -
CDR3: CASSSETGQGLYEQYF
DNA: TGTGCCAGCAGCTCAGAGACGGGACAGGGCTTATACGAGCAGTACTTC

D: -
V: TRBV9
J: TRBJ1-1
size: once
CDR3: CASSVGSYTEAFF
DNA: TGTGCCAGCAGCGTTGGGTCTTACACTGAAGCTTTCTTT

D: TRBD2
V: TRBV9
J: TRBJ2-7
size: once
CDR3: CASSESGTSPSYEQYF
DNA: TGTGCCAGCAGCGAATCCGGGACTAGCCCTTCCTACGAGCAGTACTTC

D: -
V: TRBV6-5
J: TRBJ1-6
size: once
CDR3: CATHPQESYNSPLHF
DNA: TGTGCCACACACCCACAGGAATCTTATAATTCACCCCTCCACTTT

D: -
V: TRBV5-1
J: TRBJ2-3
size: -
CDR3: CASSDGQSSTDTQYF
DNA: TGCGCCAGCAGTGACGGGCAATCTAGCACAGATACGCAGTATTTT

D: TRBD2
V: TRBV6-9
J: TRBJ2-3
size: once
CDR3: CASSYKGTSGRVGTDTQYF
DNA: TGTGCCAGCAGCTATAAGGGGACTAGCGGGAGGGTGGGCACAGATACGCAGTATTTT

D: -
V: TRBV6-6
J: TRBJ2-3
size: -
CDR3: CASSWVRNTDTQYF
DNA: TGTGCCAGCAGTTGGGTTAGAAACACAGATACGCAGTATTTT

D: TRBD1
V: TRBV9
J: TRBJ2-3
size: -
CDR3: CASSLGTGRDTQYF
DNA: TGTGCCAGCAGCCTCGGGACAGGGCGGGATACGCAGTATTTT

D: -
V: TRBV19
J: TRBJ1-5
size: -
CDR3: CASSPGGNQPQHF
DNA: TGTGCCAGTAGTCCGGGGGGGAATCAGCCCCAGCATTTT

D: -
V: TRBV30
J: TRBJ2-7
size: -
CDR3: CAWSSNREQYF
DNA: TGTGCCTGGAGTTCTAATCGCGAGCAGTACTTC

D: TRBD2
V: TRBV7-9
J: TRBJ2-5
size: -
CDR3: CASQPWGGVQETQYF
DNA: TGTGCCAGCCAGCCCTGGGGGGGGGTCCAAGAGACCCAGTACTTC

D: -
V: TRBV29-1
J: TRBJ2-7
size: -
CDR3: CSVRGILYEQYF
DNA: TGCAGCGTTCGGGGAATCCTCTACGAGCAGTACTTC

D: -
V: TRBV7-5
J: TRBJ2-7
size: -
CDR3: CARQPGQGTEQYF
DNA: TGTGCCAGACAACCGGGACAGGGGACCGAGCAGTACTTC

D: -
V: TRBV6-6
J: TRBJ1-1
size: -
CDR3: CASSYQLETEAFF
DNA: TGTGCCAGCAGTTACCAACTGGAGACTGAAGCTTTCTTT

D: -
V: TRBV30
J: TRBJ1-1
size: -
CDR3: CAWSHRGTEAFF
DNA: TGTGCCTGGAGCCATCGGGGGACTGAAGCTTTCTTT

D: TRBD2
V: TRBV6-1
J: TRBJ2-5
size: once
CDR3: CASSIIAGQETQYF
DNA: TGTGCCAGCAGTATAATAGCGGGGCAAGAGACCCAGTACTTC

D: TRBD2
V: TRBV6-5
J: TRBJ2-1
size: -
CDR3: CASSPRLAEVNEQFF
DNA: TGTGCCAGCAGTCCAAGACTAGCGGAAGTCAATGAGCAGTTCTTC

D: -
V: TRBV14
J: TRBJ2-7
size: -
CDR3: CASSRALRGAEQYF
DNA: TGTGCCAGCAGCCGAGCCCTCAGGGGCGCCGAGCAGTACTTC

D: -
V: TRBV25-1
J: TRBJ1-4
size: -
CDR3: CASSDPRGRPNEKLFF
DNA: TGTGCCAGCAGTGACCCAAGGGGGAGGCCTAATGAAAAACTGTTTTTT

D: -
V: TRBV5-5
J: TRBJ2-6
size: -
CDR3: CASSLHEGTYPGANVLTF
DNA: TGTGCCAGCAGCTTGCATGAGGGGACCTACCCGGGGGCCAACGTCCTGACTTTC

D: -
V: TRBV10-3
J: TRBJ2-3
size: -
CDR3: CAISFGGAGTDTQYF
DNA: TGTGCCATCAGTTTTGGCGGGGCGGGGACAGATACGCAGTATTTT

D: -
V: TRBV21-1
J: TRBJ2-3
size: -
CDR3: CASRMGGLITDTQYF
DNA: TGTGCCAGCAGGATGGGGGGCCTAATCACAGATACGCAGTATTTT

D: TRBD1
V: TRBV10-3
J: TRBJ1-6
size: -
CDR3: CATEQGFGNSPLHF
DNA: TGTGCCACCGAACAGGGGTTTGGAAATTCACCCCTCCACTTT

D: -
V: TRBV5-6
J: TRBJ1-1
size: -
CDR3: CASSLIDGEAFF
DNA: TGTGCCAGCAGCTTAATCGACGGTGAAGCTTTCTTT

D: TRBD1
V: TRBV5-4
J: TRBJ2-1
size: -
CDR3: CASSLPGQAGYNEQFF
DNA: TGTGCCAGCAGCTTGCCCGGACAGGCCGGTTACAATGAGCAGTTCTTC

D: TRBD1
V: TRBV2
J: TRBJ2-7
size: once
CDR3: CASRPLTGGGEQYF
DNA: TGTGCCAGCAGACCCCTGACAGGGGGGGGCGAGCAGTACTTC

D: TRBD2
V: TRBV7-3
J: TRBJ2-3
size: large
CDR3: CASSLTGSGGGTDTQYF
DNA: TGTGCCAGCAGCTTAACCGGTAGCGGGGGGGGCACAGATACGCAGTATTTT

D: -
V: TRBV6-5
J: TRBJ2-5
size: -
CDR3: CASSSEYQETQYF
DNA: TGTGCCAGCAGTTCGGAGTACCAAGAGACCCAGTACTTC

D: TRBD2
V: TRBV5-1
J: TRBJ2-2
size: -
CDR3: CASSSTSGRNTGELFF
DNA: TGCGCCAGCAGCTCGACTAGCGGGAGGAACACCGGGGAGCTGTTTTTT

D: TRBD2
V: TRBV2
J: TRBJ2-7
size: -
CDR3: CASSHLSSGSYEQYF
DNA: TGTGCCAGCAGCCACCTCTCTAGCGGGAGCTACGAGCAGTACTTC

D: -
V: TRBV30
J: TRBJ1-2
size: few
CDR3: CAWGQRGYTF
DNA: TGTGCCTGGGGGCAGCGGGGCTACACCTTC

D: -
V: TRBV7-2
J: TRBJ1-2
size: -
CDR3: CASSSTGTYGYTF
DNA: TGTGCCAGCAGCTCTACAGGGACCTATGGCTACACCTTC

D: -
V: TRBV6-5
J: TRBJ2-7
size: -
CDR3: CASSYLQGSEQYF
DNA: TGTGCCAGCAGTTACTTGCAGGGATCCGAGCAGTACTTC

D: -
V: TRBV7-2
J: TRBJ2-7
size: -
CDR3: CASSFAGARYEQYF
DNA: TGTGCCAGCAGCTTTGCAGGGGCGAGGTACGAGCAGTACTTC

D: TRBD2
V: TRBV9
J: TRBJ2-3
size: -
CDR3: CASSPQGLEGADTQYF
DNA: TGTGCCAGCAGCCCCCAGGGACTAGAGGGCGCAGATACGCAGTATTTT

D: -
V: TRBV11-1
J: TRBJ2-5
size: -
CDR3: CASSSSPVAVQETQYF
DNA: TGTGCCAGCAGCTCTTCTCCGGTAGCGGTGCAAGAGACCCAGTACTTC

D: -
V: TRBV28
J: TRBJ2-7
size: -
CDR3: CASSLPPAGTYEQYF
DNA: TGTGCCAGCAGTCTCCCACCCGCGGGCACCTACGAGCAGTACTTC

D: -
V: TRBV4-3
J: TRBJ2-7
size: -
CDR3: CASSPSMGAFEQYF
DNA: TGCGCCAGCAGCCCTAGTATGGGAGCGTTCGAGCAGTACTTC